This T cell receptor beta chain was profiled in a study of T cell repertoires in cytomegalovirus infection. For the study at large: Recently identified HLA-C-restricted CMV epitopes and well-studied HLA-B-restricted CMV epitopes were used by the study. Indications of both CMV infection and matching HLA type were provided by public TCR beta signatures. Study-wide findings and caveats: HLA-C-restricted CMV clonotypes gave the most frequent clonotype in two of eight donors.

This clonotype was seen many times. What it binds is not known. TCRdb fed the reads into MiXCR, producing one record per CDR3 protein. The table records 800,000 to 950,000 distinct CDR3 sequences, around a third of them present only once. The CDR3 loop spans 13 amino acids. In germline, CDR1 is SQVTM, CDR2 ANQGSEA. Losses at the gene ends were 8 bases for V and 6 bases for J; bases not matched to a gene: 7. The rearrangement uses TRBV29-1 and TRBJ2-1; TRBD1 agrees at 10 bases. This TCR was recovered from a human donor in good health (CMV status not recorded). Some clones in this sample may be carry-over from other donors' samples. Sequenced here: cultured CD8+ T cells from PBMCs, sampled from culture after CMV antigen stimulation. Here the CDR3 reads CSIHRTGGNEQFF. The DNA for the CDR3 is TGCAGCATCCACCGGACAGGGGGCAATGAGCAGTTCTTC.